This T cell receptor beta chain was captured in a study of blood T cell repertoires in COVID-19. At the level of the study: COVID-19 samples collected from the United States, Italy and Spain covered acute and convalescent phases. PBMCs, B-cell-depleted T cells, or T cells were the source of the cDNA or gDNA that made up the material.

Authors' analysis steps: The assay estimated nucleated cells by amplifying reference gene primers. Sequencing was performed with immunoSEQ multiplex PCR; in TCRdb, only in-frame clones are kept and a portion is missing. V, J and clone size reflect that table, while D and trimming were determined from the DNA. The sample shows 65,000 to 85,000 clones, about nine tenths of them seen only once. CDR1 KGHSH and CDR2 LQKENI come from the germline V gene. The CDR3 runs 14 residues. Trimming removed 3 bases at V and 1 base at J, with 9 bases between. This clone showed up just once. This TCR was recovered from a woman between 18 and 29 years old with acute or convalescent COVID-19. The sequenced sample consisted of peripheral blood. The chain joins TRBV18 to TRBJ1-1; D is uncertain. The CDR3 region has the DNA TGTGCCAGCTCACCCCTCCCCGGGAACACTGAAGCTTTCTTT. Amino acids: CASSPLPGNTEAFF.